The source of this TCR beta chain is a study of T cell clones after liver transplantation. V lost 8 bases to trimming and J lost 7 bases, with 9 bases between them. The germline V gene has CDR1 MNHEY and CDR2 SVGAGI. The CDR3 runs to 10 residues. Sequencing was performed with immunoSEQ multiplex PCR; in TCRdb, only in-frame clones are kept and a portion is missing. The sample gives approximately 11,000 clones, less than 80% of which show up once; roughly a quarter is in the top ten. The rearrangement joins TRBV6-5 to TRBJ2-7; D not certain. This TCR was sampled from a human patient who received a liver transplant. The T cells may partly be graft donor cells. The source was CD4+ T cells from blood, collected around 31 months after liver transplant. The CDR3 sequence: CASGDGEQYF. The CDR3 nucleotides are TGTGCCAGCGGGGATGGGGAGCAGTACTTC.